Sequencing of this TCR beta chain was carried out in a study of CD8+ T cells in alopecia areata. Study context: Twice daily, treated patients received 5 to 10 mg of oral tofacitinib. Study-wide results and limits: Sequences from scalp samples also cover resident alphabeta T cells of normal skin.

This clone was found a few times. Its antigen is not identified. The authors extracted RNA and reverse transcribed it into cDNA as the sequencing template. Clones were sequenced by immunoSEQ multiplex PCR, and TCRdb holds only the in-frame ones, with some missing. The repertoire has about 250,000 clones, 60% of them found once; the top ten carry about 0.89%. The V and J ends lost 2 bases and 5 bases respectively, with 6 bases between them. Looked up from germline, CDR1 is SGHTA and CDR2 is FQGTGA. The CDR3 covers 12 residues. Noted treatment: oral pan-JAK inhibitor, 5-10 mg twice daily. Lesional scalp tissue (obtained by punch biopsy) and peripheral blood were collected from alopecia areata patients.

This sequence was found in a human donor with alopecia areata. The chain couples TRBV7-3 to TRBJ1-1; D is ambiguous. The sample here was CD4+ T cells sorted from blood, taken between weeks 51 and 54, from a patient treated with tofacitinib. CDR3 coding DNA: TGTGCCAGCAGCTTAGGGTCGACTGAAGCTTTCTTT. Protein: CASSLGSTEAFF.